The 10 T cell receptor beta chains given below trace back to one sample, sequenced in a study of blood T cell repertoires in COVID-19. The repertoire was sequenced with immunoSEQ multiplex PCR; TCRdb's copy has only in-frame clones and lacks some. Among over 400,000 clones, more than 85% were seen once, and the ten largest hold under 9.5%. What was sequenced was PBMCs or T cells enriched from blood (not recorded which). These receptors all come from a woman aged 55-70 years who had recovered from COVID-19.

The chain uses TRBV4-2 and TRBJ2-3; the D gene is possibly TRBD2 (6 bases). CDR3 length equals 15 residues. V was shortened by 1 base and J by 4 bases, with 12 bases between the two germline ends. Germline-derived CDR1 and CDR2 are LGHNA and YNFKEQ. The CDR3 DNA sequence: TGTGCCAGCAGCCAAGCACTAGCTCCCTCAGATACGCAGTATTTT. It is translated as CASSQALAPSDTQYF.

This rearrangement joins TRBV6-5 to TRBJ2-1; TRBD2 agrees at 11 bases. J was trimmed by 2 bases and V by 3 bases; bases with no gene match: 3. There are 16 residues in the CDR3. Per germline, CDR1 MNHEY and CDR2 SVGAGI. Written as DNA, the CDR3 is TGTGCCAGCAGTTATAATAGCGGGGGGGCCTACAATGAGCAGTTCTTC. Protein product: CASSYNSGGAYNEQFF.

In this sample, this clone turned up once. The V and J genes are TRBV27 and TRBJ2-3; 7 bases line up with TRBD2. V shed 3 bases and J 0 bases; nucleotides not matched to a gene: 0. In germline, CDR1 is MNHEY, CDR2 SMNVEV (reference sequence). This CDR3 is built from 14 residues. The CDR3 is CASSLGGSTDTQYF. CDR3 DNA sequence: TGTGCCAGCAGTTTGGGGGGGAGCACAGATACGCAGTATTTT.

CDR3 in amino acids: CASSYNSGGETQYF. CDR3 coding DNA: TGTGCCAGCAGCTATAATAGCGGGGGGGAGACCCAGTACTTC. The chain uses TRBV11-2 and TRBJ2-5; TRBD2 agrees at 10 bases. Per germline, CDR1 SGHAT and CDR2 FQNNGV. Trimming took 4 bases from V and 5 from J; bases not matched to a gene: 4. This CDR3 region has 14 residues.

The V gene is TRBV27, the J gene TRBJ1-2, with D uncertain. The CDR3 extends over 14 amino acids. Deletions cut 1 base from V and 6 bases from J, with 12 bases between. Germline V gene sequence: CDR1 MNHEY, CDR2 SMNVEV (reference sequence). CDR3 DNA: TGTGCCAGCAGTTTATTTTCCGGTCATAATGGCTACACCTTC. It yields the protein CASSLFSGHNGYTF.

The CDR3 DNA reads TGTGCCAGCAGTGAAATGGCTGTTTCTAACTATGGCTACACCTTC. This gives the protein CASSEMAVSNYGYTF. This rearrangement joins TRBV6-1 to TRBJ1-2, with D hard to call. Deletions cut 2 bases from V and 0 bases from J, with 10 bases between. Germline lookup yields CDR1 MNHNS and CDR2 SASEGT. The CDR3 is made up of 15 amino acids.

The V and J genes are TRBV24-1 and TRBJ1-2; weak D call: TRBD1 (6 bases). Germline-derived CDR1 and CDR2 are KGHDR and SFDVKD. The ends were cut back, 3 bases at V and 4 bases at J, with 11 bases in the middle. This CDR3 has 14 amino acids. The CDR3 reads CATSDDRDTYGYTF. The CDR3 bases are TGTGCCACCAGTGATGACCGGGACACCTATGGCTACACCTTC.

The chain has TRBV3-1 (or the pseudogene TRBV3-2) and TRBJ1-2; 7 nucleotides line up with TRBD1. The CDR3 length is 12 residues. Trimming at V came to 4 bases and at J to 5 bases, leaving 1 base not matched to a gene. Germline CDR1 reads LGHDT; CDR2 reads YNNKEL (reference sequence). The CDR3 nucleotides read TGTGCCAGCAGCCCACAGGGGTATGGCTACACCTTC. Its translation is CASSPQGYGYTF.

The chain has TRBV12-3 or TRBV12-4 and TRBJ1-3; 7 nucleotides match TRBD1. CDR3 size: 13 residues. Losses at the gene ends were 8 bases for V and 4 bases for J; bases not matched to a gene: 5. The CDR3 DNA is TGTGCCAGCTATAACAGGGGAGGAAACACCATATATTTT. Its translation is CASYNRGGNTIYF.

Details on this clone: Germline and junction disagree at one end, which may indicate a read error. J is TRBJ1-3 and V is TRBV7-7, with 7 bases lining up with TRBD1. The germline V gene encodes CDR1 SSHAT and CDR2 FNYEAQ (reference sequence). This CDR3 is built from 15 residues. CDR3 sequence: CASSLAPGGGNTIYF. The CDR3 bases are TGTGCTAGCAGCTTAGCGCCAGGGGGAGGAAACACCATATATTTT.